Listed below are T cell receptor beta chains from one sample, sequenced in a study of Graves' ophthalmopathy and Graves' hyperthyroidism. A single record per CDR3 protein comes from TCRdb applying MiXCR to the multiplex PCR reads. Of over a million distinct CDR3 sequences listed, 35% to 40% were seen once; the top ten hold 8.5% to 14%. Sequenced material: peripheral blood or thyroid tissue (not recorded which). The source of these receptors is an adult man with Graves' hyperthyroidism. Each CDR3 is given with its conserved first and last residue. The order of the fields is J gene, V gene, clone size, D gene, CDR3 protein, CDR3 DNA. A D gene is named only where the DNA matches it firmly. For some rows the clone size is stated as once, few or many, or as a class when expanded; others skip it.

>TRBJ2-5|TRBV10-3|few|-
CAIRLGEYQETQYF
TGTGCCATCAGATTAGGGGAGTACCAAGAGACCCAGTACTTC
>TRBJ1-1|TRBV6-5|few|-
CASSEWDEAFF
TGTGCCAGCAGTGAATGGGATGAAGCTTTCTTT
>TRBJ2-5|TRBV18|-|-
CASSPPGVQETQYF
TGTGCCAGCTCACCACCGGGGGTTCAAGAGACCCAGTACTTC
>TRBJ1-5|TRBV15|-|TRBD1
CATRGQGPGWPQHF
TGTGCCACCAGAGGACAGGGGCCTGGATGGCCCCAGCATTTT
>TRBJ2-7|TRBV6-5|-|-
CASRRTRSTGEGYEQYF
TGTGCCAGCAGACGCACCCGATCTACAGGGGAGGGCTACGAGCAGTACTTC
>TRBJ1-2|TRBV20-1|-|TRBD1
CSVRHLGQGSVNYGYTF
TGCAGTGTTAGGCACTTGGGACAGGGCTCAGTAAACTATGGCTACACCTTC
>TRBJ1-1|TRBV7-8|many|-
CASRSRSGPNTEAFF
TGTGCCAGCAGGAGTAGGTCGGGACCGAACACTGAAGCTTTCTTT
>TRBJ2-7|TRBV2|many|-
CASREGAGSTYEQYF
TGTGCCAGCCGGGAGGGGGCAGGGTCAACCTACGAGCAGTACTTC
>TRBJ2-7|TRBV7-9|many|-
CASSLFSSQNEQYF
TGTGCCAGCAGCTTGTTTAGTAGCCAAAACGAGCAGTACTTC
>TRBJ2-7|TRBV12-3/TRBV12-4|few|-
CASSNSPGTGSYEQYF
TGTGCCAGCAGTAACTCCCCCGGGACGGGGTCCTACGAGCAGTACTTC
>TRBJ2-3|TRBV2|-|-
CASLKADTQYF
TGTGCCAGCCTTAAGGCTGATACGCAGTATTTT
>TRBJ2-7|TRBV7-9|few|TRBD1
CASIQTGGKGEQYF
TGTGCCAGCATCCAGACAGGGGGCAAGGGCGAGCAGTACTTC
>TRBJ2-7|TRBV15|many|-
CATSEQNSYEQYF
TGTGCCACCAGCGAGCAAAACTCCTACGAGCAGTACTTC
>TRBJ2-7|TRBV7-8|many|TRBD1
CASSTSPQGATYEQYF
TGTGCCAGCAGCACGAGTCCACAGGGGGCGACCTACGAGCAGTACTTC
>TRBJ2-2|TRBV6-2/TRBV6-3|-|TRBD1
CASSYRWTGDPGELFF
TGTGCCAGCAGTTACCGTTGGACAGGGGACCCCGGGGAGCTGTTTTTT
>TRBJ1-4|TRBV5-1|many|-
CASSLEGNNEKLFF
TGCGCCAGCAGCTTGGAGGGAAATAATGAAAAACTGTTTTTT
>TRBJ2-5|TRBV15|-|-
CATSRAKSGEETQYF
TGTGCCACCAGCAGAGCAAAGTCGGGGGAAGAGACCCAGTACTTC
>TRBJ1-6|TRBV27|-|-
CASSFRTRALHF
TGTGCCAGCAGTTTCAGGACCCGAGCCCTCCACTTT
>TRBJ1-2|TRBV20-1|many|-
CSARSGGGYGYTF
TGCAGTGCTAGGAGCGGCGGCGGCTATGGCTACACCTTC
>TRBJ1-5|TRBV6-2/TRBV6-3|few|-
CASRTNQPQHF
TGTGCCAGCAGAACAAATCAGCCCCAGCATTTT
>TRBJ2-7|TRBV5-1|many|TRBD1
CASSLMVGGQGHEQYF
TGCGCCAGCAGCTTGATGGTGGGGGGACAGGGCCACGAGCAGTACTTC
>TRBJ1-4|TRBV6-6|few|TRBD1
CASSYRDSATNEKLFF
TGTGCCAGCAGTTACCGGGACAGTGCAACTAATGAAAAACTGTTTTTT